This TCR beta chain is from a study of T cell responses to AZD1222 COVID-19 vaccine. Profiling relied on immunoSEQ multiplex PCR, and the TCRdb table lists in-frame clones only, not all of them. There are more than 150,000 clones in the sample; 90% to 95% occur only once, and roughly 1.7% lies in the top ten. V was trimmed by 2 bases and J by 4 bases, leaving 14 bases between them. The CDR3 is 15 residues long. Germline CDR1 is SGHAT and CDR2 is FQNNGV. This sample comprised peripheral blood, obtained 28 days after the second AZD1222 dose. This clonotype was obtained from an adult who received the AZD1222 COVID-19 vaccine. This sequence joins TRBV11-2 and TRBJ1-1, with D perhaps TRBD1 (5 bases). CDR3 bases: TGTGCCAGCAGCTTATATGGGGGAACGGGCACTGAAGCTTTCTTT. Its translation: CASSLYGGTGTEAFF.